The 16 T cell receptor beta chains reported below all come from one sample, sequenced in a study of blood T cell repertoires in COVID-19. Libraries were prepared by immunoSEQ multiplex PCR; TCRdb keeps only in-frame clonotypes and omits some of them. The sample contains over 200,000 clones, roughly 90% of which appear only once. Sequences were obtained from peripheral blood. The receptors derive from a woman aged 55-69 years with acute or convalescent COVID-19.

This clone was observed a few times. This chain uses TRBV27 with TRBJ2-7; D is perhaps TRBD1 (6 bases). The CDR3 is 14 amino acids. V was clipped by 6 bases and J by 2 bases, with 14 bases between them. The germline CDR1 and CDR2 sequences are MNHEY and SMNVEV (reference sequence). CDR3 amino acids: CASRDTGKPYEQYF. CDR3 bases: TGTGCCAGCAGGGATACAGGGAAGCCCTACGAGCAGTACTTC.

As for this clone: This sample also contains other DNA sequences that code for the same CDR3. The chain employs TRBV11-2 and TRBJ1-2, with 10 nucleotides matching TRBD1. V was pared by 3 bases and J by 5 bases, with 0 bases of the junction left unmatched. This CDR3 comprises 13 residues. Germline V gene data show CDR1 as SGHAT and CDR2 as FQNNGV. CDR3 in DNA: TGTGCCAGCAGCTTGGACAGGGGGTATGGCTACACCTTC. Protein sequence: CASSLDRGYGYTF.

The chain employs TRBV3-1 (or the pseudogene TRBV3-2) and TRBJ2-4; possibly TRBD2 for D (6 bases). Trimming stripped 5 bases from V and 11 bases from J, with 13 bases between. Germline V gene sequence: CDR1 LGHDT, CDR2 YNNKEL (reference sequence). The CDR3 is 12 amino acids. CDR3 region: CASSSGTDVQYF. CDR3 in DNA: TGTGCCAGCAGCTCCGGGACTGACGTTCAGTACTTC.

J is TRBJ1-1 and V is TRBV7-2, with D hard to call. Germline CDR1 SGHTA, CDR2 FQGNSA. V lost 6 bases, J lost 4 bases, and 9 bases lay in between. The CDR3 extends over 12 amino acids. CDR3 sequence: CASRILGTEAFF. The CDR3 coding sequence is TGTGCCAGCAGGATACTTGGCACTGAAGCTTTCTTT.

The gene calls are TRBV6-5 and TRBJ2-7, with 8 positions matching TRBD1. The CDR3 runs to 14 residues. Germline CDR1 is MNHEY and CDR2 is SVGAGI. After removal of 4 bases from V and 0 bases from J, the junction contained 2 bases not matched to a gene. CDR3 residues: CASSWGTGSYEQYF. CDR3 nucleotides: TGTGCCAGCAGTTGGGGGACAGGCTCCTACGAGCAGTACTTC.

The chain is built from TRBV7-9 and TRBJ2-3, with 8 nucleotides matching TRBD1. Germline CDR1 is SEHNR and CDR2 is FQNEAQ (reference sequence). CDR3 length: 14 amino acids. J gave up 6 bases and V 5 bases, and 7 bases lay outside the gene matches. The CDR3 protein is CASSLRTGFDTQYF. The CDR3 DNA reads as TGTGCCAGCAGCCTACGGACAGGGTTCGATACGCAGTATTTT. Drawing the rest from reference TRBV7-9 and TRBJ2-3, the complete variable domain is DTGVSQNPRHKITKRGQNVTFRCDPISEHNRLYWYRQTLGQGPEFLTYFQNEAQLEKSRLLSDRFSAERPKGSFSTLEIQRTEQGDSAMYLCASSLRTGFDTQYFGPGTRLTVL.

This clone was seen a handful of times. The chain employs TRBV29-1 and TRBJ1-2; 9 bases align to TRBD1. The CDR3 is 13 amino acids. The junction had 8 bases not matched to a gene; V was cut back by 4 bases and J by 8 bases. Germline V lookup: CDR1 SQVTM, CDR2 ANQGSEA. The CDR3, as DNA: TGCAGCGTTGGAACCGGGACAGGGAAGGGCTACACCTTC. Protein: CSVGTGTGKGYTF. The full variable domain, with the rest looked up from reference TRBV29-1 and TRBJ1-2, is SAVISQKPSRDICQRGTSLTIQCQVDSQVTMMFWYRQQPGQSLTLIATANQGSEATYESGFVIDKFPISRPNLTFSTLTVSNMSPEDSSIYLCSVGTGTGKGYTFGSGTRLTVV.

V gene TRBV30 combines with J gene TRBJ2-7; TRBD2 matches 8 bases. Germline V lookup: CDR1 GTSNPN, CDR2 SVGIG (reference sequence). V trimming: 0 bases; J trimming: 3 bases; junction bases outside the gene matches: 13. This CDR3 has 17 amino acids. DNA of the CDR3: TGTGCCTGGAGTGTACGCAGGGGCGGGGGGTCCAACTACGAGCAGTACTTC. Encoded protein: CAWSVRRGGGSNYEQYF.

This chain links TRBV3-1 (or the pseudogene TRBV3-2) with TRBJ2-3; D is possibly TRBD2 (5 bases). The CDR3 contains 14 residues. Trimming left V 1 base short and J 7 bases short, with 12 bases between. Germline lookup yields CDR1 LGHDT and CDR2 YNNKEL (reference sequence). The CDR3 reads CASSQGPEGNTQYF. DNA for the CDR3: TGTGCCAGCAGCCAAGGACCAGAGGGAAATACGCAGTATTTT.

This rearrangement joins TRBV6-6 to TRBJ1-5, with D unresolved. The CDR3 contains 14 residues. Germline V gene sequence: CDR1 MNHNY, CDR2 SVGAGI (reference sequence). Trimming cost V 5 bases and J 7 bases, with 15 bases left between them. CDR3 DNA sequence: TGTGCCAGCAGTCAGTACCAGGTGGAACAGCCCCAGCATTTT. Protein: CASSQYQVEQPQHF.

J is TRBJ1-2 and V is TRBV29-1, with 10 bases matching TRBD1. CDR3 size: 12 residues. V gave up 4 bases and J gave up 11 bases; unmatched junction bases: 7. Looked up from germline, CDR1 is SQVTM and CDR2 is ANQGSEA. DNA for the CDR3: TGCAGCGTTGGGGGACAGGGGTTTGCTTACACCTTC. This translates into CSVGGQGFAYTF.

The V call is TRBV30, the J call TRBJ1-5; TRBD1 might be the D (6 bases). The germline CDR1 and CDR2 sequences are GTSNPN and SVGIG (reference sequence). This CDR3 contains 16 residues. Trimming pared 6 bases from V and 5 bases from J, leaving 23 bases between. The CDR3 region has the DNA TGTGCCTGCCCGAGGGGGGGGCAACGGCACGATCAGCCCCAGCATTTT. It is translated as CACPRGGQRHDQPQHF.

Comment on this clone: The sample contains more than one DNA sequence encoding this CDR3. V and J are TRBV28 and TRBJ2-3; unclear D gene. Germline V gene data show CDR1 as MDHEN and CDR2 as SYDVKM. CDR3 length equals 12 residues. Trimming removed 4 bases at V and 3 bases at J, with 5 bases between. The CDR3: CASSSQTDTQYF. CDR3 nucleotide sequence: TGTGCCAGCAGTTCACAGACAGATACGCAGTATTTT.

The CDR3 protein is CAWRKGVFTF. CDR3 nucleotides: TGTGCCTGGAGAAAAGGGGTTTTCACCTTC. The J gene is TRBJ1-2, the V gene TRBV30; D is possibly TRBD1 (5 bases). The germline CDR1 and CDR2 sequences are GTSNPN and SVGIG (reference sequence). The germline V and J ends were trimmed by 3 bases and 13 bases, with 12 bases remaining between them. The CDR3 spans 10 residues.

This chain uses TRBV28 with TRBJ1-5; 10 bases are shared with TRBD1. The CDR3 extends over 16 amino acids. V trimming: 5 bases; J trimming: 7 bases; junction bases outside the gene matches: 11. CDR1 MDHEN and CDR2 SYDVKM come from the germline V gene. The CDR3 region is CASSTSDRGVGQPQHF. The CDR3 nucleotides are TGTGCCAGCAGTACCTCGGACAGGGGGGTCGGGCAGCCCCAGCATTTT. Drawing the rest from reference TRBV28 and TRBJ1-5, the complete variable domain is DVKVTQSSRYLVKRTGEKVFLECVQDMDHENMFWYRQDPGLGLRLIYFSYDVKMKEKGDIPEGYSVSREKKERFSLILESASTNQTSMYLCASSTSDRGVGQPQHFGDGTRLSIL.

The chain has TRBV7-3 and TRBJ1-2; TRBD1 matches 7 bases. The length of the CDR3 is 13 residues. The V gene's germline CDR1 is SGHTA and CDR2 FQGTGA. The V segment lost 2 bases and the J segment 8 bases; nucleotides outside the gene matches: 5. This CDR3 reads CASSLRTGEGYTF. CDR3 bases: TGTGCCAGCAGCTTACGAACAGGGGAGGGCTACACCTTC.